The clone carrying this TCR beta chain was recorded at least ten times. The germline CDR1 and CDR2 sequences are LNHNV and YYDKDF (reference sequence). The ends were cut back, 3 bases at V and 3 bases at J, with 13 bases in the middle. The CDR3 sequence is 15 residues long. Construction of the TCRbeta library involved unique molecular identifiers. One entry per CDR3 protein, called by TCRdb with MiXCR from the PCR reads. Among more than 550,000 distinct CDR3 sequences listed, roughly a tenth were seen once. These data originate in a study of T-cell reconstitution after alpha-beta-depleted transplantation in children.

Sequencing used PBMCs from the stem cell graft donor, obtained from the stem cell graft. The TCR originated in a human donor who donated a stem cell graft to a child with acute myeloid leukemia. The rearrangement uses TRBV15 and TRBJ2-3; D ambiguous. The CDR3 region is CATSRRMAVTDTQYF. Written as DNA, the CDR3 is TGTGCCACCAGCAGGAGGATGGCGGTTACAGATACGCAGTATTTT.